The 15 T cell receptor beta chains reported below all come from one sample, sequenced in a study of blood T cell repertoires in COVID-19. The method was immunoSEQ multiplex PCR; TCRdb's version includes in-frame clones alone and lacks a portion of them. The sample includes roughly 260,000 clones, 65% to 80% of them seen just once. The sample comprised peripheral blood. The receptors derive from a woman aged 40 to 50 with active or convalescent COVID-19.

The chain couples TRBV28 to TRBJ1-5; unclear D gene. The germline gives CDR1 MDHEN, CDR2 SYDVKM. Trimming took 4 bases from V and 4 from J, leaving 11 bases between them. The CDR3 covers 14 residues. The chain's CDR3 is CASSWREENQPQHF. The CDR3 region has the DNA TGTGCCAGCAGTTGGAGGGAAGAGAATCAGCCCCAGCATTTT.

The gene calls are TRBV28 and TRBJ1-2, with D unclear. The CDR3 consists of 15 residues. V was clipped by 6 bases and J by 2 bases, with 16 bases between them. CDR1 and CDR2 from the germline V gene are MDHEN and SYDVKM. CDR3 sequence: CASRQEEIGNYGYTF. CDR3 nucleotide sequence: TGTGCCAGCAGACAAGAGGAGATTGGAAACTATGGCTACACCTTC.

The genes are TRBV3-1 (or the pseudogene TRBV3-2) and TRBJ2-1, with D tentatively TRBD1 (5 bases). Trimming pared 3 bases from V and 1 base from J, leaving 7 bases between. CDR1 LGHDT and CDR2 YNNKEL come from the germline V gene (reference sequence). The CDR3 length is 14 residues. The CDR3 region is CASSHRVSYNEQFF. Here the CDR3 DNA reads TGTGCCAGCAGCCACAGGGTTTCCTACAATGAGCAGTTCTTC.

The rearrangement joins TRBV6-5 to TRBJ1-5; D gene ambiguous. Germline CDR1 MNHEY, CDR2 SVGAGI. This CDR3 region has 14 residues. V was trimmed by 7 bases and J by 7 bases, leaving 17 bases between them. The CDR3 sequence is CASTPESGGQPQHF. Written as DNA, the CDR3 is TGTGCCAGCACCCCAGAGTCCGGCGGGCAGCCCCAGCATTTT.

This rearrangement joins TRBV5-1 to TRBJ1-1; 9 positions match TRBD1. Germline-derived CDR1 and CDR2 are SGHRS and YFSETQ. The CDR3 sequence is 16 residues long. Trimming took 5 bases from V and 3 from J; bases not matched to a gene: 11. CDR3 DNA sequence: TGCGCCAGCAGTTACGGACCACGGACAGGGGACACTGAAGCTTTCTTT. It specifies CASSYGPRTGDTEAFF. Full variable domain (missing parts from reference TRBV5-1 and TRBJ1-1): KAGVTQTPRYLIKTRGQQVTLSCSPISGHRSVSWYQQTPGQGLQFLFEYFSETQRNKGNFPGRFSGRQFSNSRSEMNVSTLELGDSALYLCASSYGPRTGDTEAFFGQGTRLTVV.

The chain is built from TRBV5-1 and TRBJ2-5, with 8 bases that match TRBD2. This CDR3 spans 16 amino acids. V dropped 1 base and J dropped 4; count of bases not matched to a gene: 9. CDR1 and CDR2 from the germline V gene are SGHRS and YFSETQ. The CDR3 region is CASSLPPSGLRETQYF. DNA of the CDR3: TGCGCCAGCAGCTTGCCGCCTAGCGGGCTACGAGAGACCCAGTACTTC.

This rearrangement joins TRBV4-1 to TRBJ2-1, with TRBD2 matching 7 bases. The CDR3 is made up of 15 amino acids. The V gene end was trimmed by 2 bases and the J gene end by 8 bases; junction bases not matched to a gene: 9. Germline values: CDR1 MGHRA, CDR2 YSYEKL. In DNA, the CDR3 is TGCGCCAGCAGCCAAAGCGGGGCATTTAGGGATGAGCAGTTCTTC. It codes for CASSQSGAFRDEQFF.

The CDR3: CASRTGYGYTF. In DNA, the CDR3 is TGTGCCAGCAGGACGGGATATGGCTACACCTTC. This sequence joins TRBV6-5 and TRBJ1-2; D is unresolved. Germline V gene sequence: CDR1 MNHEY, CDR2 SVGAGI. Trimming left V 6 bases short and J 5 bases short, with 7 bases between. CDR3 length: 11 amino acids.

This clone was picked up a small number of times. V usage is TRBV18 and J usage is TRBJ1-5, with 10 bases fitting TRBD1. The CDR3 is 14 residues long. CDR1 KGHSH and CDR2 LQKENI come from the germline V gene. The junction had 6 bases not matched to a gene; V was cut back by 8 bases and J by 5 bases. CDR3 DNA sequence: TGTGCCAGCGGTGACAGGGGGCTAGATCAGCCCCAGCATTTT. Protein product: CASGDRGLDQPQHF.

The chain combines TRBV19 with TRBJ2-2; 10 nucleotides line up with TRBD1. The CDR3 consists of 16 residues. V dropped 4 bases and J dropped 3; count of bases not matched to a gene: 5. Germline assignment: CDR1 LNHDA and CDR2 SQIVND (reference sequence). CDR3 bases: TGTGCCAGTAGTAAGTCGACAGGGGGCTACACCGGGGAGCTGTTTTTT. Amino acid sequence: CASSKSTGGYTGELFF.

This chain connects TRBV5-1 to TRBJ2-5; the D gene is possibly TRBD2 (5 bases). The CDR3 has 14 residues. Trimming removed 4 bases from V and 0 bases from J, with 10 bases in between. The germline CDR1 and CDR2 sequences are SGHRS and YFSETQ. The CDR3 spells CASSPAVYQETQYF. CDR3 coding DNA: TGCGCCAGCAGCCCAGCGGTTTACCAAGAGACCCAGTACTTC.

This clone was seen ten or more times. The chain is built from TRBV19 and TRBJ1-6; D is possibly TRBD1 (6 bases). V was pared by 3 bases and J by 0 bases, with 15 bases between. The V gene's germline CDR1 is LNHDA and CDR2 SQIVND (reference sequence). This CDR3 has 18 amino acids. The CDR3 region has the DNA TGTGCCAGTAGTATTGTGGGGGCGGAGTTCTCCTATAATTCACCCCTCCACTTT. It is translated as CASSIVGAEFSYNSPLHF. The full variable domain, completed using reference TRBV19 and TRBJ1-6, is DGGITQSPKYLFRKEGQNVTLSCEQNLNHDAMYWYRQDPGQGLRLIYYSQIVNDFQKGDIAEGYSVSREKKESFPLTVTSAQKNPTAFYLCASSIVGAEFSYNSPLHFGNGTRLTVT.

The chain is built from TRBV5-1 and TRBJ2-1; 8 nucleotides match TRBD1. Trimming removed 4 bases from V and 7 bases from J; junction bases left unmatched: 10. The CDR3 covers 15 residues. Germline V gives CDR1 SGHRS, CDR2 YFSETQ. Here the CDR3 reads CASSHSGTGLNEQFF. The DNA for the CDR3 is TGCGCCAGCAGCCACAGTGGGACAGGCTTGAATGAGCAGTTCTTC.

The chain has TRBV6-5 and TRBJ1-2; 8 bases match TRBD1. V dropped 9 bases and J dropped 4; count of bases not matched to a gene: 13. Per germline, CDR1 MNHEY and CDR2 SVGAGI. The CDR3 is made up of 15 amino acids. The CDR3 protein is CASTLDRVSVYGYTF. DNA for the CDR3: TGTGCCAGTACGTTGGACAGGGTGTCCGTCTATGGCTACACCTTC.

This clone was counted a single time. The chain links TRBV11-2 to TRBJ2-6, with 8 bases identical to TRBD2. This CDR3 region has 16 residues. Germline CDR1 is SGHAT and CDR2 is FQNNGV. J lost 2 bases, V lost 5 bases, and 5 bases had no gene match. For the CDR3, the DNA is TGTGCCAGCAGCGCCACCGGGGGGGCTGGGGCCAACGTCCTGACTTTC. It translates to CASSATGGAGANVLTF. The full variable domain, rest sourced from reference TRBV11-2 and TRBJ2-6, is EAGVAQSPRYKIIEKRQSVAFWCNPISGHATLYWYQQILGQGPKLLIQFQNNGVVDDSQLPKDRFSAERLKGVDSTLKIQPAKLEDSAVYLCASSATGGAGANVLTFGAGSRLTVL.